These T cell receptor beta chains were read from a single sample in a study of response to subunit inactivated influenza vaccine. One entry per CDR3 protein results from TCRdb running MiXCR on the RT-PCR reads. The sample lists around 470,000 distinct CDR3 sequences, roughly 7.9% occurring once. Source: PBMCs from blood, taken about 24 months after vaccination. All receptors come from a man in his fifties or sixties who received an inactivated influenza vaccine. The conserved cysteine and the conserved F or W are not part of the CDR3 here. Each record gives: V gene, J gene, D gene, CDR3 protein. D genes are given only for firm matches.

>TRBV20-1|TRBJ2-3|-
SARDVEFTQY
>TRBV20-1|TRBJ1-2|-
SARDRANYGYT
>TRBV5-1|TRBJ1-6|-
ASRQEWNSPLH
>TRBV24-1|TRBJ2-2|TRBD2
ATSDARLAGGRGTGELF
>TRBV20-1|TRBJ2-7|TRBD2
SARESGRNPQNEQY
>TRBV9|TRBJ2-3|TRBD2
ASSTLGGLTTDTQY
>TRBV20-1|TRBJ1-5|-
SARSSGKGPNQPQH
>TRBV30|TRBJ2-1|-
AWSVRLATHNEQF
>TRBV7-2|TRBJ2-7|-
ASSFQGPGAGEQY
>TRBV5-5|TRBJ1-2|-
ASSLGGDGYYGYT
>TRBV5-6|TRBJ2-2|-
ASSLVGLRTGELF
>TRBV27|TRBJ2-1|-
ASSFAQGYNEQF
>TRBV20-1|TRBJ2-3|TRBD2
SALPPGLAKDTQY
>TRBV27|TRBJ2-1|-
ASSIRGTEQF
>TRBV20-1|TRBJ1-5|-
SARDSGVRNQPQH
>TRBV5-1|TRBJ2-7|TRBD2
ASSSGGLAGAYEQY
>TRBV7-2|TRBJ1-1|-
ASSRSTMNTEAF
>TRBV10-3|TRBJ1-5|-
AISPNWRGQPQH
>TRBV4-3|TRBJ2-5|-
ASSQDLVPQETQY
>TRBV5-1|TRBJ2-2|TRBD2
ASRQSSSGGRSGELF
>TRBV7-2|TRBJ2-6|-
ASSLVRASGANVLT
>TRBV5-1|TRBJ1-2|TRBD1
ASGDRNNYGYT
>TRBV4-3|TRBJ2-2|TRBD2
ASSHGGGLDTGELF
>TRBV6-5|TRBJ2-2|-
ASSTRTGELF
>TRBV7-9|TRBJ2-3|TRBD1
ASSWPRQGGADTQY